These 6 T cell receptor beta chains originate from one sample sequenced in a study of cytomegalovirus exposure and HLA in healthy donors. Primers: 60 Vbeta forward and 13 Jbeta reverse. Using immunoSEQ multiplex PCR, the repertoire was profiled, and TCRdb retains in-frame clones only, with some absent. The sample holds approximately 170,000 clones; over 60% are singletons and the top ten take around 1.5%. Specimen: PBMCs. All receptors derive from a girl aged 10 to 17 in good health and CMV-seronegative.

This clone turned up a few times. V usage is TRBV6-1 and J usage is TRBJ1-4, with D uncertain. Germline V gene lookup returns CDR1 MNHNS and CDR2 SASEGT. Trimming removed 4 bases at V and 0 bases at J, with 9 bases between. The CDR3 length is 15 residues. The CDR3 nucleotides are TGTGCCAGCAGTGTAACACAAACAACTAATGAAAAACTGTTTTTT. This translates into CASSVTQTTNEKLFF.

This sequence joins TRBV19 and TRBJ1-5; 7 bases match TRBD1. V trimming: 4 bases; J trimming: 4 bases; junction bases outside the gene matches: 7. The CDR3 covers 15 residues. Germline-derived CDR1 and CDR2 are LNHDA and SQIVND (reference sequence). The CDR3 DNA follows: TGTGCCAGTAGTACCCAGACAGGGTTTAATCAGCCCCAGCATTTT. It translates to CASSTQTGFNQPQHF.

V and J are TRBV13 and TRBJ1-2, with TRBD1 identical over 9 bases. This CDR3 has 13 amino acids. Germline CDR1 reads PRHDT; CDR2 reads FYEKMQ (reference sequence). V dropped 1 base and J dropped 10; count of bases not matched to a gene: 4. CDR3 coding DNA: TGTGCCAGCAGCTTAGACAGGACAGGGGACTACACCTTC. Its translation: CASSLDRTGDYTF.

The V call is TRBV27, the J call TRBJ2-2, with 10 bases lining up with TRBD2. The CDR3 contains 14 residues. V lost 4 bases and J lost 6; bases outside the gene matches: 2. The germline V gene encodes CDR1 MNHEY and CDR2 SMNVEV (reference sequence). The CDR3 region has the DNA TGTGCCAGCAGTTCCGGGACTAGCGCCGGGGAGCTGTTTTTT. Translated, it gives CASSSGTSAGELFF.

This clone was seen a single time. The rearrangement joins TRBV2 to TRBJ1-5, with D unresolved. Germline V gene data show CDR1 as SNHLY and CDR2 as FYNNEI. The V end was cut by 5 bases, the J end by 4 bases, with 9 bases between. The CDR3 has 13 residues. CDR3 bases: TGTGCCAGCAGTTGGTCCGGGAATCAGCCCCAGCATTTT. Protein product: CASSWSGNQPQHF. Looking up the rest from reference TRBV2 and TRBJ1-5 gives the full variable domain: EPEVTQTPSHQVTQMGQEVILRCVPISNHLYFYWYRQILGQKVEFLVSFYNNEISEKSEIFDDQFSVERPDGSNFTLKIRSTKLEDSAMYFCASSWSGNQPQHFGDGTRLSIL.

V is TRBV7-9 and J is TRBJ1-3; tentatively, D is TRBD1 (5 bases). The germline V gene encodes CDR1 SEHNR and CDR2 FQNEAQ (reference sequence). The CDR3 runs 18 residues. V was clipped by 1 base and J by 0 bases, with 16 bases between them. The CDR3: CASSLGGNQVNSGNTIYF. The CDR3 coding sequence is TGTGCCAGCAGCTTAGGGGGCAACCAGGTAAACTCTGGAAACACCATATATTTT.